This T cell receptor beta chain appears in the sequencing data of a study of blood T cells in healthy people across ages. Turning to the study itself: About one barcoded beta molecule per two T cells was captured by template switching.

CDR1 and CDR2 from the germline V gene are SEHNR and FQNEAQ (reference sequence). V gave up 1 base and J gave up 5 bases, with 15 bases separating them. The CDR3 has 15 amino acids. For the second PCR, which ran for about 6 to 12 cycles, a sample-barcoded 5' primer and a J-beta primer mix were used. MiXCR, applied by TCRdb to the 5' RACE reads, yields one record per CDR3 protein. This table holds 800,000 to 1,300,000 distinct CDR3 sequences, almost 25% found once. This clonotype was detected a few times. Each donor supplied about 9.6 milliliters of peripheral blood. The same data also contributed to another study, on T cells of mothers and their children. Turning to that study: With the M1S primer of the second PCR, sample barcodes and 2-4 random nucleotides were added. Slightly higher, non-significant overlap characterized related mother-child pairs relative to unrelated pairs.

Material for sequencing was blood. The sequence came from a girl aged 2 to 10 in good health. This chain connects TRBV7-9 to TRBJ2-7; D might be TRBD1 (6 bases). The CDR3 nucleotides read TGTGCCAGCAGCTTAGGTTGGACAGCTGGAGACGAGCAGTACTTC. This translates into CASSLGWTAGDEQYF.